This TCR beta chain appears in the sequencing data of a study of blood T cell repertoires in COVID-19. About the study: From the United States, Italy and Spain came samples of acute and convalescent COVID-19.

With 5 bases removed from V and 1 base from J, the gap between germline ends came to 9 bases. The germline gives CDR1 SGDLS, CDR2 YYNGEE. This CDR3 has 13 amino acids. The method was immunoSEQ multiplex PCR; TCRdb's version includes in-frame clones alone and lacks a portion of them. The sample has 270,000 or so clones; 85% are singletons. Clinical history reported by participants formed the basis on which cohorts were assigned. A case of COVID-19 had been met by exposed participants within 2 weeks before study entry. The specimen sequenced was PBMCs or T cells enriched from blood (not recorded which). The chain recombines TRBV9 with TRBJ1-1; D gene uncertain. The TCR was taken from a woman between 45 and 60 years old who had been exposed to COVID-19. CDR3 protein: CASRLTQNTEAFF. The CDR3 DNA reads TGTGCCAGCAGGTTGACACAGAACACTGAAGCTTTCTTT.